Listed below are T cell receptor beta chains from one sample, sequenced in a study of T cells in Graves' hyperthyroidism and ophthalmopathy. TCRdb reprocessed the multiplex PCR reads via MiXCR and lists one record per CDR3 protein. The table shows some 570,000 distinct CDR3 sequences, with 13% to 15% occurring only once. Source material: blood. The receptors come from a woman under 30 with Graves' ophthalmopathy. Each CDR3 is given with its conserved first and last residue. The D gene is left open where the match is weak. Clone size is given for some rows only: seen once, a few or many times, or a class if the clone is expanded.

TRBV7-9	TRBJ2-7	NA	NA	CASSLSGARTYEQYF	TGTGCCAGCAGCTTGTCGGGGGCCCGAACCTACGAGCAGTACTTC
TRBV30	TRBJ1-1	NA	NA	CAWSVELRGEAFF	TGTGCCTGGAGTGTAGAATTAAGGGGTGAAGCTTTCTTT
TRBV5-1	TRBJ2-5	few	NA	CASSLTRGGQETQYF	TGCGCCAGCAGCTTGACTAGGGGAGGCCAAGAGACCCAGTACTTC
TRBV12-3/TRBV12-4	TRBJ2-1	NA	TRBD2	CASSWGGGGNEQFF	TGTGCCAGCAGTTGGGGCGGGGGGGGCAATGAGCAGTTCTTC
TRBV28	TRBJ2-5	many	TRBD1	CANSLKTGGETQYF	TGTGCCAACAGCCTAAAAACAGGGGGAGAGACCCAGTACTTC
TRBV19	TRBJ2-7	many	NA	CASSMGGSGEQYF	TGTGCCAGTAGTATGGGCGGATCGGGCGAGCAGTACTTC
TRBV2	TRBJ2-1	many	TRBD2	CASSESGGYNEQFF	TGTGCCAGCAGTGAATCGGGGGGGTACAATGAGCAGTTCTTC
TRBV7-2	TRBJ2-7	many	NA	CASSLDDPWTEGGYEQYF	TGTGCCAGCAGCTTAGACGATCCATGGACGGAGGGAGGATACGAGCAGTACTTC
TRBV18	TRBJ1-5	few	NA	CASSPQREGDSNQPQHF	TGTGCCAGCTCACCTCAAAGAGAGGGGGATAGCAATCAGCCCCAGCATTTT
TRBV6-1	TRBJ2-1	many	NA	CASSPPHLGFGEQFF	TGTGCCAGCAGCCCCCCTCATCTAGGATTTGGGGAGCAGTTCTTC
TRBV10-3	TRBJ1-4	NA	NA	CAISQGGAGEKLFF	TGTGCCATCAGCCAAGGGGGGGCTGGTGAAAAACTGTTTTTT
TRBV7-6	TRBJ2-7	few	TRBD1	CASSLARGRGKQYF	TGTGCCAGCAGCTTAGCCAGGGGGCGCGGCAAGCAGTACTTC
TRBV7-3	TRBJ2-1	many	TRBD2	CASSVGLDNEQFF	TGTGCCAGCAGCGTGGGACTAGACAATGAGCAGTTCTTC
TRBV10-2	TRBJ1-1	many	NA	CASSVFGRNTEAFF	TGCGCCAGCAGTGTGTTCGGTCGGAACACTGAAGCTTTCTTT
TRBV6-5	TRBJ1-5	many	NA	CASSYSRQGNQPQHF	TGTGCCAGCAGTTACTCGCGCCAGGGGAATCAGCCCCAGCATTTT
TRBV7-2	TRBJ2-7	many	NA	CASSYRERSEQYF	TGTGCCAGCAGCTACAGGGAAAGGAGCGAGCAGTACTTC
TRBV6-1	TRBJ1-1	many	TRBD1	CASSLDRDGTEAFF	TGTGCCAGCAGTCTCGACAGGGATGGCACTGAAGCTTTCTTT
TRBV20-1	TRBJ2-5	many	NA	CSARPADQETQYF	TGCAGTGCCCGACCGGCAGACCAAGAGACCCAGTACTTC
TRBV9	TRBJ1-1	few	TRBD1	CASSVPATGVNTEAFF	TGTGCCAGCAGCGTACCAGCGACAGGGGTCAACACTGAAGCTTTCTTT
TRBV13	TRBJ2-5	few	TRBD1	CASSSGDRGETQYF	TGTGCCAGCAGCTCCGGCGACAGGGGGGAGACCCAGTACTTC
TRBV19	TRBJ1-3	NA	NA	CASSHSSGASGNTIYF	TGTGCCAGTAGTCACTCGTCGGGGGCGTCTGGAAACACCATATATTTT
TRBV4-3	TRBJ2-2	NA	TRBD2	CASSQGIAGGSWGGELFF	TGCGCCAGCAGCCAAGGAATAGCGGGAGGGTCTTGGGGCGGGGAGCTGTTTTTT